What follows are 9 T cell receptor beta chains derived from one specimen sequenced in a study of graft-versus-host responses after intestinal transplantation. Profiling relied on immunoSEQ multiplex PCR, and the TCRdb table lists in-frame clones only, not all of them. The data hold about 50,000 clones, with approximately 88% observed a single time. The antigens these receptors bind are not known. Sample: unstimulated CD4+ T cells sorted from spleen or lymph node cells, taken before transplant. These receptors originate from a human donor who was the organ donor for an intestinal transplant.

A word on this clone: Within the sample, other DNA sequences also encode this same CDR3. V usage is TRBV4-1 and J usage is TRBJ2-3; 12 bases are a match to TRBD2. The CDR3 sequence is 15 residues long. Germline CDR1 is MGHRA and CDR2 is YSYEKL. V was pared by 2 bases and J by 4 bases, with 1 base of the junction left unmatched. DNA of the CDR3: TGCGCCAGCAGCCAACTAGCGGGAGGGCCAGATACGCAGTATTTT. It specifies CASSQLAGGPDTQYF.

This clone has a handful of counts. V usage is TRBV6-5 and J usage is TRBJ2-3; TRBD1 agrees at 11 bases. The CDR3 contains 16 residues. With V trimmed by 0 bases and J by 6 bases, 5 bases remained unmatched. Germline V gene sequence: CDR1 MNHEY, CDR2 SVGAGI. The CDR3 DNA follows: TGTGCCAGCAGTTACTCTTCCGGGACAGGGGGGGATACGCAGTATTTT. This gives the protein CASSYSSGTGGDTQYF.

The rearrangement uses TRBV5-1 and TRBJ2-5, with TRBD2 matching over 14 bases. Trimming cost V 5 bases and J 4 bases; bases outside gene matches: 13. Looked up from germline, CDR1 is SGHRS and CDR2 is YFSETQ. The CDR3 is 18 amino acids. The CDR3 reads CASRQGTSGRGVGETQYF. The CDR3 bases are TGCGCCAGCAGACAGGGGACTAGCGGGAGAGGGGTAGGAGAGACCCAGTACTTC.

The chain recombines TRBV30 with TRBJ1-2; the D gene is possibly TRBD1 (6 bases). CDR3 size: 16 residues. Trimming left V 2 bases short and J 0 bases short, with 16 bases between. Germline V lookup: CDR1 GTSNPN, CDR2 SVGIG (reference sequence). CDR3 in amino acids: CAWSRFGQLANYGYTF. The CDR3 DNA sequence: TGTGCCTGGAGTCGATTCGGACAGCTAGCTAACTATGGCTACACCTTC.

This chain uses TRBV21-1 with TRBJ2-3; TRBD1, as called in the table, went unchecked against the DNA. TRBV21-1 is described as a pseudogene. CDR3 length equals 15 residues. The CDR3 region is CASRTRTGGTDTQYF. The CDR3 DNA is TGTGCCAGCCGGACTCGGACAGGGGGCACAGATACGCAGTATTTT.

The chain uses TRBV5-1 and TRBJ2-5; TRBD2 aligns across 7 bases. J lost 3 bases, V lost 0 bases, and 5 bases had no gene match. Germline V gene data show CDR1 as SGHRS and CDR2 as YFSETQ. The CDR3 totals 15 residues. CDR3 sequence (DNA): TGCGCCAGCAGCTTGGCCGGCGGGGGAGAAGAGACCCAGTACTTC. It translates to CASSLAGGGEETQYF.

The chain employs TRBV4-2 and TRBJ1-3, with TRBD1 as a possible D gene (5 bases). Germline-derived CDR1 and CDR2 are LGHNA and YNFKEQ. CDR3 size: 16 residues. Trimming removed 6 bases from V and 0 bases from J, with 15 bases in between. This chain's CDR3 is CASRREPDSSGNTIYF. The CDR3 nucleotides are TGTGCCAGCAGACGGGAACCCGACAGCTCTGGAAACACCATATATTTT.

The chain uses TRBV14 and TRBJ2-5, with D possibly TRBD2 on 5 matching bases. V was cut by 1 base and J by 5 bases, with 14 bases left in between. This CDR3 contains 15 residues. Germline V gives CDR1 SGHDN, CDR2 FVKESK. The CDR3 sequence: CASSQGHTRRETQYF. The CDR3 bases are TGTGCCAGCAGCCAAGGACATACGCGGAGGGAGACCCAGTACTTC.

The chain recombines TRBV21-1 with TRBJ2-3. TRBV21-1 corresponds to a pseudogene. This CDR3 spans 15 amino acids. CDR3 sequence: CASSTRGVWADTQYF. In DNA, the CDR3 is TGTGCCAGCAGCACCCGAGGGGTCTGGGCAGATACGCAGTATTTT.